This T cell receptor (beta chain) was observed in a study of cytomegalovirus exposure and HLA in healthy donors. PCR was performed using 60 Vbeta and 13 Jbeta primers. Profiled with immunoSEQ multiplex PCR; TCRdb holds only in-frame clones, not every one. The profile covers approximately 95,000 clones, with around four fifths appearing a single time and about 4% taken by the ten largest. Per germline, CDR1 MDHEN and CDR2 SYDVKM. This CDR3 contains 11 residues. Deletions cut 4 bases from V and 7 bases from J, with 2 bases between. The sequence derives from a woman in her forties in good health and CMV-seropositive. Source material: PBMCs. The J gene is TRBJ1-6, the V gene TRBV28; D gene uncertain. The CDR3 here is CASSSNSPLHF. In DNA form, the CDR3 reads TGTGCCAGCAGTTCAAATTCACCCCTCCACTTT.